The text below deals with one T cell receptor (beta chain). The antigen remains undetermined. V was trimmed by 0 bases and J by 4 bases, leaving 10 bases between them. CDR3 length: 14 amino acids. Germline values: CDR1 SGHRS, CDR2 YFSETQ. This entry belongs to a study of T cells in Graves' hyperthyroidism and ophthalmopathy. Uncontrolled infection, other autoimmune disease, pregnancy and lactation each barred patients from inclusion. Diagnosis rested on symptoms, serum thyroxine and TRAb, thyroid ultrasound, and orbital computed tomography. The investigators amplified TCR beta CDR3 regions from RNA transcripts. HTBI primers were employed in a first-round RT-PCR of the TCR CDR3. MiXCR, run by TCRdb on the multiplex PCR reads, gives a single entry per CDR3 protein. The sample has roughly 570,000 distinct CDR3 sequences, 46% seen once. Study-wide points: Ophthalmopathy could be told apart from stable hyperthyroidism with a 13 V-J model. Most thyroid clonotypes expanded above 0.001 were also detected in blood.

The origin of this receptor is an adult woman with Graves' disease, either hyperthyroidism or ophthalmopathy (not recorded which). Sample: peripheral blood or thyroid tissue (not recorded which). V usage is TRBV5-1 and J usage is TRBJ1-1, with TRBD1 as a possible D gene (5 bases). The chain's CDR3 is CASSLVRGSTEAFF. The CDR3 coding sequence is TGCGCCAGCAGCTTGGTGCGGGGGAGCACTGAAGCTTTCTTT.